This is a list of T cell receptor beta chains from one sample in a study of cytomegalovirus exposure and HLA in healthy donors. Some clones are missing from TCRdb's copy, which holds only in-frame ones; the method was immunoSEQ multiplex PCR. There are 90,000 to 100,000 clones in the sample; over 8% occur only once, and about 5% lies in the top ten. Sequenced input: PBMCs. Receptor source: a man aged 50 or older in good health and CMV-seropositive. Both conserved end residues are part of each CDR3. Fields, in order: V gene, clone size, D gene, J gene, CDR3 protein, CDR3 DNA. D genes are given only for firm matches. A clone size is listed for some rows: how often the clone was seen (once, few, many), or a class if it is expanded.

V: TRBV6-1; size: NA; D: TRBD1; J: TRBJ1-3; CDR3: CASSESGTAGNTIYF; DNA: TGTGCCAGCAGTGAATCCGGGACAGCCGGAAACACCATATATTTT
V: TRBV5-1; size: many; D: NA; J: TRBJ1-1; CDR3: CASSLVGGGVPEAFF; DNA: TGCGCCAGCAGCTTGGTCGGGGGAGGAGTGCCTGAAGCTTTCTTT
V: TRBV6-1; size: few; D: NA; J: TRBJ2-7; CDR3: CAGGFGYEQYF; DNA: TGTGCCGGCGGGTTTGGGTACGAGCAGTACTTC
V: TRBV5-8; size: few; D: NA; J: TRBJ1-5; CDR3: CASSFNNQPQHF; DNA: TGTGCCAGCAGCTTTAACAATCAGCCCCAGCATTTT
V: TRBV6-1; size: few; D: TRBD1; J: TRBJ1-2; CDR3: CASREPGQGTYGYTF; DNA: TGTGCCAGCAGAGAACCGGGACAGGGGACCTATGGCTACACCTTC
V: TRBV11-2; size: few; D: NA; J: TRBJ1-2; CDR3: CASSSLTRRTANYGYTF; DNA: TGTGCCAGCAGCTCTTTAACCCGACGGACAGCTAACTATGGCTACACCTTC
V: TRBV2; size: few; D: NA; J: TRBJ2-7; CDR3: CASSRYEQYF; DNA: TGTGCCAGCAGCCGGTACGAGCAGTACTTC
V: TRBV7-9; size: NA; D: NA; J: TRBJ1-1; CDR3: CASSDTGSRTEAFF; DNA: TGTGCCAGCAGCGATACAGGGTCGCGCACTGAAGCTTTCTTT
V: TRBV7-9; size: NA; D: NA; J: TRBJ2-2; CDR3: CASSLRLQSNTGELFF; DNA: TGTGCCAGCAGCTTACGTCTACAGAGCAACACCGGGGAGCTGTTTTTT
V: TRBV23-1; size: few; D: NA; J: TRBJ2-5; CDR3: CASSHPGQGAFSGREGETQYF; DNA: TGCGCCAGCAGTCATCCGGGACAGGGGGCCTTTAGCGGGAGGGAAGGAGAGACCCAGTACTTC
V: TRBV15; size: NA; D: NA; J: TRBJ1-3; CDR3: CATSREVTGIGNTIYF; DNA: TGTGCCACCAGCAGAGAGGTAACAGGGATTGGAAACACCATATATTTT
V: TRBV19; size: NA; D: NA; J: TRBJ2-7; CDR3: CASRGERTVYEQYF; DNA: TGTGCCAGTAGGGGGGAGAGGACAGTTTACGAGCAGTACTTC
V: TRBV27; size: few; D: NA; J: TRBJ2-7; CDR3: CASSSPGSATYEQYF; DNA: TGTGCCAGCAGTTCCCCCGGGAGTGCCACCTACGAGCAGTACTTC
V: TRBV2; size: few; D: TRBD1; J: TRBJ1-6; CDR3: CASRGQGNSPLHF; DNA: TGTGCCAGCAGGGGACAGGGAAATTCACCCCTCCACTTT
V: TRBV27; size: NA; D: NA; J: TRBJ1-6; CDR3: CASSFPNSPLHF; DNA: TGTGCCAGCTCCTTCCCTAATTCACCCCTCCACTTT
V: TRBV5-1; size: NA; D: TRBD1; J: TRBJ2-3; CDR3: CASSLGQGVGADTQYF; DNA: TGCGCCAGCAGCTTAGGACAGGGGGTTGGAGCAGATACGCAGTATTTT
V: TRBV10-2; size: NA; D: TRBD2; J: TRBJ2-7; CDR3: CASSEFTSDYEQYF; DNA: TGCGCCAGCAGTGAGTTCACTAGCGACTACGAGCAGTACTTC
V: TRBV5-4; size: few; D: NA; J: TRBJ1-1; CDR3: CASSLEQGYTEAFF; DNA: TGTGCCAGCAGCTTGGAGCAGGGTTACACTGAAGCTTTCTTT
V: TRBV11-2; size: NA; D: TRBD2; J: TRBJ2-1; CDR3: CASSPTSGMTYNEQFF; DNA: TGTGCCAGCAGCCCCACTAGCGGGATGACCTACAATGAGCAGTTCTTC
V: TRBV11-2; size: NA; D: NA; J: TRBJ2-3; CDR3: CASSEIDTQYF; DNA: TGTGCCAGCAGCGAGATAGATACGCAGTATTTT
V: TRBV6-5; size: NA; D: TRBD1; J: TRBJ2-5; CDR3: CASSYGPGGETQYF; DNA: TGTGCCAGCAGTTACGGGCCAGGGGGAGAGACCCAGTACTTC
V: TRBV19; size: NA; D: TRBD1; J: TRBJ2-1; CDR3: CASSPEGQVRNEQFF; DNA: TGTGCCAGTAGCCCCGAGGGACAGGTCCGCAATGAGCAGTTCTTC
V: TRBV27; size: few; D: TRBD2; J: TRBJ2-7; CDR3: CASGLAGTQYEQYF; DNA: TGTGCCAGCGGACTAGCGGGAACTCAGTACGAGCAGTACTTC
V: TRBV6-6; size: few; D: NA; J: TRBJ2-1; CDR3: CASSYSTLDEQFF; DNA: TGTGCCAGCAGTTACTCGACCCTAGATGAGCAGTTCTTC
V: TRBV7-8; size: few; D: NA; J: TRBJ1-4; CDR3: CASAAVREKLFF; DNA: TGTGCCAGCGCAGCGGTGAGGGAAAAACTGTTTTTT
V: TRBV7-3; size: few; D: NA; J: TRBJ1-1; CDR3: CASSLDPQGYTEAFF; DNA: TGTGCCAGCAGCCTCGACCCACAGGGATACACTGAAGCTTTCTTT